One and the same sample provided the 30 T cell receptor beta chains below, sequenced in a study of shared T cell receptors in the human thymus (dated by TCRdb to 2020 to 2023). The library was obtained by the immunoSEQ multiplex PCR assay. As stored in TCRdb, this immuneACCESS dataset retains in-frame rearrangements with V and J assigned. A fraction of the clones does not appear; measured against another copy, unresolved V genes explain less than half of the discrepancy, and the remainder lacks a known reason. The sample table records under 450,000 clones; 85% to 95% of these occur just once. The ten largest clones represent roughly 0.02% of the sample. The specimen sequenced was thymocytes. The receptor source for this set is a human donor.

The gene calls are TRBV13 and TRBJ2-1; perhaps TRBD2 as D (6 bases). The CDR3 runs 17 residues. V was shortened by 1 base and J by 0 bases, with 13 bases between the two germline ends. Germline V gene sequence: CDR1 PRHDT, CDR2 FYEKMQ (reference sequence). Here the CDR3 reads CASSLALAVSSYNEQFF. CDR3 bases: TGTGCCAGCAGCTTAGCACTAGCAGTTAGCTCCTACAATGAGCAGTTCTTC.

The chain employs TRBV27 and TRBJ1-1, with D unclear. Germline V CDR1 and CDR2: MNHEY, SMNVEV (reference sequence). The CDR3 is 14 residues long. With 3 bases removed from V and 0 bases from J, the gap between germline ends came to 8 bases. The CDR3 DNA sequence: TGTGCCAGCAGTTTTTTAGGGATGAACACTGAAGCTTTCTTT. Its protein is CASSFLGMNTEAFF.

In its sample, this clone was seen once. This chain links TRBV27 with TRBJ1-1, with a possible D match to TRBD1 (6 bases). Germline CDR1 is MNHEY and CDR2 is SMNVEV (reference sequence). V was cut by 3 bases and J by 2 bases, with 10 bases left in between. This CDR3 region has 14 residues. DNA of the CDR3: TGTGCCAGCAGTTTCAGGGGCCGAAACACTGAAGCTTTCTTT. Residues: CASSFRGRNTEAFF.

CDR3 in DNA: TGTGCCAGTAGTATAGATAGACAGGGAGGGTGCTACGAGCAGTACTTC. The encoded protein is CASSIDRQGGCYEQYF. V and J are TRBV19 and TRBJ2-7; the D gene could be TRBD1 or TRBD2 (7 bases each). V was cut by 0 bases and J by 3 bases, with 15 bases left in between. Germline-derived CDR1 and CDR2 are LNHDA and SQIVND (reference sequence). This CDR3 contains 16 residues.

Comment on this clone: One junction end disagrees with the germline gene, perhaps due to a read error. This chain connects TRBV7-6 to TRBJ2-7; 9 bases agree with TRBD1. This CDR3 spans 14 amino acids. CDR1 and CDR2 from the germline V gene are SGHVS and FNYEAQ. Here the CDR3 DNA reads TGTGCCAGCCGCCCCGGTGAAGGTGGGGACAGGGTTTCCTTC. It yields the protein CASRPGEGGDRVSF.

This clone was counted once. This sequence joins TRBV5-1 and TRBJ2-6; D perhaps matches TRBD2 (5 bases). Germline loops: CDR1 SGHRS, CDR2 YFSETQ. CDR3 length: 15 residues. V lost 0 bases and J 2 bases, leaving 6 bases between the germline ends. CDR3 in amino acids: CASSLEGAGANVLTF. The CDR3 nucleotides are TGCGCCAGCAGCTTGGAGGGAGCTGGGGCCAACGTCCTGACTTTC.

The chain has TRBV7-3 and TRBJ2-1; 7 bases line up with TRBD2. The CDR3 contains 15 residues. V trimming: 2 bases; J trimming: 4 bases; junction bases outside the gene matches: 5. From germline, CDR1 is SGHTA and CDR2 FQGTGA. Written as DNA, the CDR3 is TGTGCCAGCAGCTTACTGGCGGGAGATTACAATGAGCAGTTCTTC. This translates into CASSLLAGDYNEQFF. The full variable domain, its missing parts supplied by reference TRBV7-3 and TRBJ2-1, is GAGVSQTPSNKVTEKGKYVELRCDPISGHTALYWYRQSLGQGPEFLIYFQGTGAADDSGLPNDRFFAVRPEGSVSTLKIQRTERGDSAVYLCASSLLAGDYNEQFFGPGTRLTVL.

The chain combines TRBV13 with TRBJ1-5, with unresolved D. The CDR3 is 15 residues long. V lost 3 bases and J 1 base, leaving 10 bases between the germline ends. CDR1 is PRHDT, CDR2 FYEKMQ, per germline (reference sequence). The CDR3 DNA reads TGTGCCAGCAGCTTCCGTAGGATCAGCAATCAGCCCCAGCATTTT. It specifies CASSFRRISNQPQHF.

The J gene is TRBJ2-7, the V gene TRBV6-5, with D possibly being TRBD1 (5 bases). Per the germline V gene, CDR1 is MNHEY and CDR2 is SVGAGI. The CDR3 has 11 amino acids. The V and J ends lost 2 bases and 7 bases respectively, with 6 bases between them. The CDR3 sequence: CASSYKGEQYF. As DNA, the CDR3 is TGTGCCAGCAGTTACAAGGGGGAGCAGTACTTC.

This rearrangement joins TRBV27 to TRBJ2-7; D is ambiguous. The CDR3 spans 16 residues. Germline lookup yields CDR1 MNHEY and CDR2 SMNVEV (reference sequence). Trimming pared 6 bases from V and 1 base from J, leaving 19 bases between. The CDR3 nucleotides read TGTGCCAGCAGACCCCGGGCCAAAGATCAGTCCTACGAGCAGTACTTC. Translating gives CASRPRAKDQSYEQYF.

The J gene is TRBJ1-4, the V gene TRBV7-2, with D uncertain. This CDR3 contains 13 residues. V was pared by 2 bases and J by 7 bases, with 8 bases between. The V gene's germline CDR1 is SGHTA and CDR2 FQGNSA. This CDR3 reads CASSLLMREKLFF. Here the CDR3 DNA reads TGTGCCAGCAGCTTACTAATGCGTGAAAAACTGTTTTTT. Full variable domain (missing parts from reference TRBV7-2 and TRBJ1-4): GAGVSQSPSNKVTEKGKDVELRCDPISGHTALYWYRQSLGQGLEFLIYFQGNSAPDKSGLPSDRFSAERTGGSVSTLTIQRTQQEDSAVYLCASSLLMREKLFFGSGTQLSVL.

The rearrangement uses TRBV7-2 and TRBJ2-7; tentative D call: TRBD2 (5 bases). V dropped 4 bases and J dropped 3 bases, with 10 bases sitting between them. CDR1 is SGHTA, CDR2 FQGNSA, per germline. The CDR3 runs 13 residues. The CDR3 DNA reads TGTGCCAGCAGCTCCGGAGGTGGCTACGAGCAGTACTTC. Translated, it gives CASSSGGGYEQYF.

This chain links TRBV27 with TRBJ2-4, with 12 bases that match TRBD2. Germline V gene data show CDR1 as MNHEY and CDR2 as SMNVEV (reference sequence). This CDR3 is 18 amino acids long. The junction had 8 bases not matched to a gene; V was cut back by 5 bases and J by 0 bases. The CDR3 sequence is CASSPRLAGEAAKNIQYF. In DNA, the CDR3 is TGTGCCAGCAGTCCCCGACTAGCGGGGGAGGCAGCCAAAAACATTCAGTACTTC.

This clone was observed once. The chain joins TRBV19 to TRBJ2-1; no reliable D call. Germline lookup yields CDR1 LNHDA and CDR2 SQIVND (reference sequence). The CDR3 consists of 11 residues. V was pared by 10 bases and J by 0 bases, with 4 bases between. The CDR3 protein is CATSSYNEQFF. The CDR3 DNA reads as TGTGCCACCAGCTCCTACAATGAGCAGTTCTTC.

CDR3 bases: TGTGCCAGCAGTTTAATGGGGGGGTTCAAAAACATTCAGTACTTC. Its protein product is CASSLMGGFKNIQYF. The rearrangement links TRBV28 to TRBJ2-4, with TRBD2 identical over 7 bases. The length of the CDR3 is 15 residues. The V gene's germline CDR1 is MDHEN and CDR2 SYDVKM. V shed 2 bases, J shed 3 bases, and the junction held 4 bases outside the gene matches.

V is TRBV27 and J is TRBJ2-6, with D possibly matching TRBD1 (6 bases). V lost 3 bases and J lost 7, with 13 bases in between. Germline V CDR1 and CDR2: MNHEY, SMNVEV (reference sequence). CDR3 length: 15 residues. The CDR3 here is CASSFYYRDANVLTF. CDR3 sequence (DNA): TGTGCCAGCAGTTTTTACTACAGGGACGCCAACGTCCTGACTTTC.

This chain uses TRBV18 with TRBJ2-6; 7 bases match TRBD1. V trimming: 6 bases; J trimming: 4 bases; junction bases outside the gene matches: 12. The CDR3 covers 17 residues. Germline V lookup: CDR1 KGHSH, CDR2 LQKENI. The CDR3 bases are TGTGCCAGCTCCTTCGACAGGGTGATTTCAGGGGCCAACGTCCTGACTTTC. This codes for CASSFDRVISGANVLTF. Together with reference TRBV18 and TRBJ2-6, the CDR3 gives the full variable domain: NAGVMQNPRHLVRRRGQEARLRCSPMKGHSHVYWYRQLPEEGLKFMVYLQKENIIDESGMPKERFSAEFPKEGPSILRIQQVVRGDSAAYFCASSFDRVISGANVLTFGAGSRLTVL.

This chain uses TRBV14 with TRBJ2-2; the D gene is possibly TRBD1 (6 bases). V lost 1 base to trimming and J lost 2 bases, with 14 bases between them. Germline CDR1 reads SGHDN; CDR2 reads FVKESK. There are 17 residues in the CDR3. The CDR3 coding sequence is TGTGCCAGCAGCCAAGGTCTTTACAGGGACAACACCGGGGAGCTGTTTTTT. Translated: CASSQGLYRDNTGELFF.

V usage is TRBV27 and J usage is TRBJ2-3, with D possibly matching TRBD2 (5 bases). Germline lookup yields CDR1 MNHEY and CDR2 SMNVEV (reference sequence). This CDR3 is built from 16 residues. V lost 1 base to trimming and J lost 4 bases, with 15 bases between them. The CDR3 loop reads CASSLWSGGSPDTQYF. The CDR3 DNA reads TGTGCCAGCAGTTTATGGAGCGGAGGAAGCCCAGATACGCAGTATTTT.

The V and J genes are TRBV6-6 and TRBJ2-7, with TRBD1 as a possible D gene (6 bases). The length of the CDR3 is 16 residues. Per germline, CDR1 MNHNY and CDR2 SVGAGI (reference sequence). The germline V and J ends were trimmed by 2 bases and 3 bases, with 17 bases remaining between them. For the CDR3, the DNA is TGTGCCAGCAGTTACGTCCGGGACAAGGCCATCTACGAGCAGTACTTC. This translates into CASSYVRDKAIYEQYF.

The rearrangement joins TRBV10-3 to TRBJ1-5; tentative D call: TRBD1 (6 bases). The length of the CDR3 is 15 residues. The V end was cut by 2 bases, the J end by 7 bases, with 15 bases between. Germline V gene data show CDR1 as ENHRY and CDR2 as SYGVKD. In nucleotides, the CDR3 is TGTGCCATCAGTGAGGAATATGGGGGCATACAGCCCCAGCATTTT. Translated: CAISEEYGGIQPQHF.

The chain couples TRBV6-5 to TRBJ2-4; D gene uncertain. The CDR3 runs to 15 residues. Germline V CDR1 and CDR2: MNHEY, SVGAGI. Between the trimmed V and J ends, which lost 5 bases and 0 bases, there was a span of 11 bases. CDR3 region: CASSPALLAKNIQYF. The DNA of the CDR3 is TGTGCCAGCAGTCCGGCCCTACTAGCCAAAAACATTCAGTACTTC.

CDR3 nucleotide sequence: TGTGCCAGCAGCACAATGACAGGGGACACTGAAGCTTTCTTT. Protein sequence: CASSTMTGDTEAFF. This chain links TRBV7-8 with TRBJ1-1; 8 bases fit TRBD1. This CDR3 has 14 residues. The junction had 5 bases not matched to a gene; V was cut back by 5 bases and J by 3 bases. Germline values: CDR1 SGHVS, CDR2 FQNEAQ.

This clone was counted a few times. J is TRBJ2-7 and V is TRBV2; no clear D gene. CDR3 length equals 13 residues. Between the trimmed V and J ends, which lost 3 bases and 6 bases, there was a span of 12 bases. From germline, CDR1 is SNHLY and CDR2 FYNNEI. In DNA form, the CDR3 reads TGTGCCAGCAGTGAGTTTTGGCCGTTCGAGCAGTACTTC. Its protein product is CASSEFWPFEQYF. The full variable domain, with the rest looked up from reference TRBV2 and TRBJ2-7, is EPEVTQTPSHQVTQMGQEVILRCVPISNHLYFYWYRQILGQKVEFLVSFYNNEISEKSEIFDDQFSVERPDGSNFTLKIRSTKLEDSAMYFCASSEFWPFEQYFGPGTRLTVT.

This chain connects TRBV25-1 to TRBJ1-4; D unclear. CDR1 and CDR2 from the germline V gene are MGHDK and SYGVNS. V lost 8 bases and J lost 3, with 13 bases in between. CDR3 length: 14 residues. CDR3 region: CASAPIRPNEKLFF. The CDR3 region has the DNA TGTGCCAGCGCACCCATCCGGCCTAATGAAAAACTGTTTTTT.

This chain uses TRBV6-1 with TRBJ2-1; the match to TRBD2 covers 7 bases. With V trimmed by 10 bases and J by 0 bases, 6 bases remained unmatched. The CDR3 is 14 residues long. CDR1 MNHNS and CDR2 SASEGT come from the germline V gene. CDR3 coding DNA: TGTGCCATCGAGCGGGAACGCTCCTACAATGAGCAGTTCTTC. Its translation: CAIERERSYNEQFF.

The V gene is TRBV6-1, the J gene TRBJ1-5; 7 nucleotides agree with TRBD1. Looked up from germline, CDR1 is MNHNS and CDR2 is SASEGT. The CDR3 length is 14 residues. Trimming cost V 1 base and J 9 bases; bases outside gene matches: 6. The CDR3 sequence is CASSEGTGERPQHF. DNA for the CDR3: TGTGCCAGCAGTGAAGGGACAGGCGAGCGGCCCCAGCATTTT.

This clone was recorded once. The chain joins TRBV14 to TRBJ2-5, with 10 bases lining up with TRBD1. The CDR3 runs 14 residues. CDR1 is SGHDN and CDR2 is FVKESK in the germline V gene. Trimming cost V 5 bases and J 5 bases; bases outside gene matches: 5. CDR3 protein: CASSETGGRETQYF. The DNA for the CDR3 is TGTGCCAGCAGCGAGACAGGGGGCAGGGAGACCCAGTACTTC. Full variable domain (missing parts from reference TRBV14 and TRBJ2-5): EAGVTQFPSHSVIEKGQTVTLRCDPISGHDNLYWYRRVMGKEIKFLLHFVKESKQDESGMPNNRFLAERTGGTYSTLKVQPAELEDSGVYFCASSETGGRETQYFGPGTRLLVL.

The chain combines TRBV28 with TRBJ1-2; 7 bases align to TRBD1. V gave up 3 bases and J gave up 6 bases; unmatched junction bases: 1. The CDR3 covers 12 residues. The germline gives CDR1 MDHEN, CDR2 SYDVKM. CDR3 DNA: TGTGCCAGCAGTTTCGACAGGGATGGCTACACCTTC. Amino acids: CASSFDRDGYTF.

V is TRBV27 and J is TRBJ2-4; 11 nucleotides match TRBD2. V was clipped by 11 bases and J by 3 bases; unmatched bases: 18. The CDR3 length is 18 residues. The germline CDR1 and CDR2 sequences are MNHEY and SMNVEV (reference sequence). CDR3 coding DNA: TGTGCCGACACGACTAGCGGGACCGTTCGAGGGGACAAAAACATTCAGTACTTC. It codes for CADTTSGTVRGDKNIQYF.